This T cell receptor beta chain was recorded in a study of cytomegalovirus exposure and HLA in healthy donors. Measured with immunoSEQ multiplex PCR; TCRdb has only the in-frame clones, and not every one. The profile covers roughly 150,000 clones, with approximately 91% appearing a single time and about 3.5% taken by the ten largest. Germline V gene sequence: CDR1 ENHRY, CDR2 SYGVKD. The CDR3 extends over 15 amino acids. Trimming cost V 3 bases and J 10 bases; bases outside gene matches: 9. This clonotype originated in a woman between 18 and 30 years old in good health and CMV-seropositive. The source material was PBMCs. The J gene is TRBJ2-1, the V gene TRBV10-3, with TRBD2 identical over 10 bases. For the CDR3, the DNA is TGTGCCATCAGTGACAATAGCGGGAGGTCGAGGGAGCAGTTCTTC. Protein: CAISDNSGRSREQFF.